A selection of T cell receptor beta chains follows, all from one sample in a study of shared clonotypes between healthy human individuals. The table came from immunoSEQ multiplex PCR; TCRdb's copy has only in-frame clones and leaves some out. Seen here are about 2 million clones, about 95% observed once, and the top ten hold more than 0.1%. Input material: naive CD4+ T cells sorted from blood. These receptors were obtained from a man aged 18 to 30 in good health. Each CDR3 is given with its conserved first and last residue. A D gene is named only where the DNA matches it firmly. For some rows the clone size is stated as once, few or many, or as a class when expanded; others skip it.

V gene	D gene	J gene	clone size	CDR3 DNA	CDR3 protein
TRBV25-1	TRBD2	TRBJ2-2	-	TGTGCCAGCAGTGAGACCGGAGCCGTAGCGGGAGACCACCGGGAGCTGTTTTTT	CASSETGAVAGDHRELFF
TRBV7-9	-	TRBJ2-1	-	TGTGCCAGCAGCTTAGCGGTCGGGACGGGGCCTCGTGAGCAGTTCTTC	CASSLAVGTGPREQFF
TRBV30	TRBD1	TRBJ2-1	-	TGTGCCTGGAGCCTCCGATCCGGGACAGGGTTCTCCTACAATGAGCAGTTCTTC	CAWSLRSGTGFSYNEQFF
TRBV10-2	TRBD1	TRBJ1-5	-	TGCGCCAGCAGTGGAGCCGGGACAGGAGGCAATCAGCCCCAGCATTTT	CASSGAGTGGNQPQHF
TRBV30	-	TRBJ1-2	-	TGTGCCCTAATCCAGTTAGGGGGGAATGGCTACACCTTC	CALIQLGGNGYTF
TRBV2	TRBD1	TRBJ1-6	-	TGTGCCAGCAGTGAAGTCCCGGCCAGGACAGGGTTTAATTCACCCCTCCACTTT	CASSEVPARTGFNSPLHF
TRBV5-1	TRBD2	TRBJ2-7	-	TGCGCCAGCAGCCGCCGGGACGGGGGGTCCTACGAGCAGTACTTC	CASSRRDGGSYEQYF
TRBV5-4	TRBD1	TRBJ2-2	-	TGTGCCAGCAGCAGTGAACAGGGGCTGGCCGGGGAGCTGTTTTTT	CASSSEQGLAGELFF
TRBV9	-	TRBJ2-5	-	TGTGCCAGCAGCCCGCAAAACCAAGAGACCCAGTACTTC	CASSPQNQETQYF
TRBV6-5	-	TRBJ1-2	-	TGTGCCAGCTCTGGGGCGACAGATCATGGCTACACCTTC	CASSGATDHGYTF
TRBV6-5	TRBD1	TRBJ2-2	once	TGTGCCAGCAGGGCCGGGACAGGGGGTCCGGGGGAGCTGTTTTTT	CASRAGTGGPGELFF
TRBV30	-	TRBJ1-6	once	TGTGCCTGGAGCTCCACCGGGGGCCTCCATAATTCACCCCTCCACTTT	CAWSSTGGLHNSPLHF
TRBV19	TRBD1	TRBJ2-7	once	TGTGCCAGTAGTGCCGACAGGGTATCCACCTACGAGCAGTACTTC	CASSADRVSTYEQYF
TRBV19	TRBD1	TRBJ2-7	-	TGTGCCACTTCGGGACAGGGGGCCTACGAGCAGTACTTC	CATSGQGAYEQYF
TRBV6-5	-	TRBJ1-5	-	TGTGCCAGCAGTTACAGTAGGAACAGCAATCAGCCCCAGCATTTT	CASSYSRNSNQPQHF
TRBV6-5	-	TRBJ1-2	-	TGTGCCAGCAGTTACGGCAGTGCTTATGGCTACACCTTC	CASSYGSAYGYTF
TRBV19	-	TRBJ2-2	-	TGTGCCAGTAGGCCGGGCCTTGTGGGTACCGGGGAGCTGTTTTTT	CASRPGLVGTGELFF
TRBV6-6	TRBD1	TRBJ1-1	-	TGTGCCAGTAGAGAAGTAGGGGGCGCAGGGACTGAAGCTTTCTTT	CASREVGGAGTEAFF
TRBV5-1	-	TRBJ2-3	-	TGCGCCAGCAGCTTAGGTGGGACCACAGATACGCAGTATTTT	CASSLGGTTDTQYF
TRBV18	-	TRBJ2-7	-	TGTGCCAGCTCACCTACCTCGGACACAGCCTACGAGCAGTACTTC	CASSPTSDTAYEQYF
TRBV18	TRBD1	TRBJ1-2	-	TGTGCCAGCTCACCAGGAATACAGGGGGCGTCGAACTATGGCTACACCTTC	CASSPGIQGASNYGYTF
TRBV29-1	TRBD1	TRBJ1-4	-	TGCAGCGCTTCACAGGGGGGAAGACGTGAAAAACTGTTTTTT	CSASQGGRREKLFF
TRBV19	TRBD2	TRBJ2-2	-	TGTGCCAGTAGTCGGGGGGTAGCCACGTTTCGCAGCACCGGGGAGCTGTTTTTT	CASSRGVATFRSTGELFF
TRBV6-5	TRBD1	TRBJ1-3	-	TGTGCCAGCAGTGTAACAGGGGACTCTGGAAACACCATATATTTT	CASSVTGDSGNTIYF
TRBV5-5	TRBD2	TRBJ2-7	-	TGTGCCAGCAGCTTGTATCGGCTAGCGGGGGTCCACGAGCAGTACTTC	CASSLYRLAGVHEQYF
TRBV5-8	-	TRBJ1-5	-	TGTGCCAGCAGCCTCGATCAGCCCCAGCATTTT	CASSLDQPQHF
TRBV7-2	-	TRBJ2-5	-	TGTGCCAGCAGCTTAAGGGGTAACCAAGAGACCCAGTACTTC	CASSLRGNQETQYF
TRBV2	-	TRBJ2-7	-	TGTGCCAGCAGGGGGAGCTCCTACGGGCAGTACTTC	CASRGSSYGQYF
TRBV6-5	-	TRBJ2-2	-	TGTGCCAGCAGTTACTCCCGGGGCAGGGTTGCCGGGGAGCTGTTTTTT	CASSYSRGRVAGELFF
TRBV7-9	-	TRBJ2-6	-	TGTGCCAGCAGCTTATTAGGTTCCGGGGCCAACGTCCTGACTTTC	CASSLLGSGANVLTF
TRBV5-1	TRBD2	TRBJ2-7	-	TGCGCCAGCAGCTATACTAGCGGGGCTAACTACGAGCAGTACTTC	CASSYTSGANYEQYF
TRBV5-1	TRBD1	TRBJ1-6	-	TGCGCCAGCAGCCCGACCGCCGGGACAGGGGTGTCACCCCTCCACTTT	CASSPTAGTGVSPLHF
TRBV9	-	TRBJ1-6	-	TGTGCCAGCAGCGCGACTGATCTCTCCTATAATTCACCCCTCCACTTT	CASSATDLSYNSPLHF
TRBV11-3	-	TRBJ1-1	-	TGTGCCAGCAGCTGGGTACACTCGAAAGGGGGTGGCGGCACTGAAGCTTTCTTT	CASSWVHSKGGGGTEAFF
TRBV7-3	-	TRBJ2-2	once	TGTGCCAGCAGCCCCCAGACACTTTCGAACACCGGGGAGCTGTTTTTT	CASSPQTLSNTGELFF
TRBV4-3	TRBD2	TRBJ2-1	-	TGCGCCAGCAGCCCCTCGCTAGCGGTAAACAATGAGCAGTTCTTC	CASSPSLAVNNEQFF
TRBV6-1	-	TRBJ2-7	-	TGTGCCAGCAGTAGTGTGGGGTCCTACGAGCAGTACTTC	CASSSVGSYEQYF
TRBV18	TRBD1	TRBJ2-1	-	TGTGCCAGCTCACCCCGACAGGGAACCACCTACAATGAGCAGTTCTTC	CASSPRQGTTYNEQFF
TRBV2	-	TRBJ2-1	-	TGTGCCAGCAGCCAAGGACCATCCTACAATGAGCAGTTCTTC	CASSQGPSYNEQFF
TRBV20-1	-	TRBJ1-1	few	TGCAGTGCTAGAGACACTGAAGCTTTCTTT	CSARDTEAFF
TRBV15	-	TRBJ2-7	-	TGTGCCACCAGCAGAGGGGGAGTCGCCTACGAGCAGTACTTC	CATSRGGVAYEQYF
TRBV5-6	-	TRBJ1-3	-	TGTGCCAGCAGCTTGGGCGAGAGCTCTGGAAACACCATATATTTT	CASSLGESSGNTIYF
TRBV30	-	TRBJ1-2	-	TGTGCCCGGACGGGACACTCCTATGGCTACACCTTC	CARTGHSYGYTF
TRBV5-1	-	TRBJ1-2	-	TGCGCCAGCAGCTTGGGCACAGACAAGGTGAACTATGGCTACACCTTC	CASSLGTDKVNYGYTF
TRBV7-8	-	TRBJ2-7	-	TGTGCCAGCAGCCCAGGAGCCCACGAGCAGTACTTC	CASSPGAHEQYF
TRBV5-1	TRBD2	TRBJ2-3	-	TGCGCCAGCAGCTTGATAGCGGGAGGCACAGATACGCAGTATTTT	CASSLIAGGTDTQYF
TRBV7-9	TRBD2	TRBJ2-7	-	TGTGCCAGCAGCTTAGGAGCGGGAGGGGGAGGCCACGAGCAGTACTTC	CASSLGAGGGGHEQYF
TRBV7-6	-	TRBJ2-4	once	TGTGCCAGCAGCCCGGGCCAGAGGAACATTCAGTACTTC	CASSPGQRNIQYF
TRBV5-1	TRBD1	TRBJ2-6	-	TGCGCCACAAGACAGGGCCCCTCTGGAGCCAACGTCCTGACTTTC	CATRQGPSGANVLTF
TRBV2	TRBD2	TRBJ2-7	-	TGTGCCAGCAGTAAACAACTAGCGGGAGGTGGCGAGCAGTACTTC	CASSKQLAGGGEQYF
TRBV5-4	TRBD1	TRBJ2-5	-	TGTGCCAGCAGCAGCCCGACAGGGGGAGGGGAGACCCAGTACTTC	CASSSPTGGGETQYF
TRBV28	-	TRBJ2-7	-	TGTGCCAGTTCCCCCTTACAGGGCTGGCTCGGTAGCTCCTACGAGCAGTACTTC	CASSPLQGWLGSSYEQYF
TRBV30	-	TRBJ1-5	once	TGTGCCTGGAGTCCCAACGGAAATCAGCCCCAGCATTTT	CAWSPNGNQPQHF
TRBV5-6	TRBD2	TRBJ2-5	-	TGTGCCAGCAGCCCACAAGCGGGAGTGTGGGGAGAGACCCAGCACTTC	CASSPQAGVWGETQHF
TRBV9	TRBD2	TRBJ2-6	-	TGTGCCAGCAGCGTAGGGGATAGCGGGAAATTCAACGTCCTGACTTTC	CASSVGDSGKFNVLTF
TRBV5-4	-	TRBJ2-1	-	TGTGCCAGCAGCTTGTCCTCGGACTTCTACAATGAGCAGTTCTTC	CASSLSSDFYNEQFF